The 2 T cell receptor beta chains below come from one sample, sequenced in a study of blood T cell repertoires in COVID-19. TCRdb's copy holds only in-frame clones and misses some; the assay was immunoSEQ multiplex PCR. The table shows tens of thousands of clones, with around 89% occurring only once. Sequencing used peripheral blood. The receptor source for this set is a human donor in a cohort sampled during active COVID-19.

The chain is built from TRBV6-6 and TRBJ2-1, with D tentatively TRBD1 (6 bases). V was shortened by 4 bases and J by 8 bases, with 18 bases between the two germline ends. Germline V CDR1 and CDR2: MNHNY, SVGAGI (reference sequence). This CDR3 has 15 amino acids. CDR3 nucleotides: TGTGCCAGCAGTTCCGGGTTGATGGGGGCCCATGAGCAGTTCTTC. The encoded protein is CASSSGLMGAHEQFF.

V and J are TRBV13 and TRBJ2-7; TRBD1 matches at 10 bases. Per germline, CDR1 PRHDT and CDR2 FYEKMQ (reference sequence). Trimming at V came to 6 bases and at J to 3 bases, leaving 8 bases not matched to a gene. This CDR3 is 15 amino acids long. The CDR3 loop reads CASRVTGGADYEQYF. The CDR3 DNA reads TGTGCCAGCAGAGTGACAGGGGGCGCGGACTACGAGCAGTACTTC.